This T cell receptor (beta chain) is from a study of patients and donors after allogeneic stem cell transplantation. TCRdb re-called the RT-PCR reads through MiXCR, storing one row per CDR3 protein. The repertoire holds approximately 200,000 distinct CDR3 sequences, 35% to 45% seen once, with approximately 10% in the top ten. The V and J ends lost 0 bases and 5 bases, in that order; junction bases with no gene match: 0. This CDR3 contains 14 residues. Germline CDR1 is SGHAT and CDR2 is FQNNGV. The gene calls are TRBV11-2 and TRBJ2-2, with 7 bases identical to TRBD2. The clonotype comes from a human donor who was either an allogeneic HSCT recipient or a stem cell or donor lymphocyte infusion donor (not recorded which). It is not recorded whose cells these are; they may come from a transplant donor. Specimen: blood, either unsorted or a sorted T cell fraction (not recorded which). DNA of the CDR3: TGTGCCAGCAGCTTAGATAGCGGGACCGGGGAGCTGTTTTTT. This gives the protein CASSLDSGTGELFF.